This TCR beta chain was found in a study of blood T cell repertoires in COVID-19. Across the study: The origin of the acute and convalescent COVID-19 samples was the United States, Italy and Spain.

The CDR3 loop spans 15 amino acids. The V end was cut by 0 bases, the J end by 3 bases, with 11 bases between. CDR1 is MGHDK and CDR2 is SYGVNS in the germline V gene. Participant ages covered about 18 to 95 years across about two dozen US areas. In Cohort 3, a recovered donor had either two negative PCRs, clearance, or symptom resolution. Per the original methods: Reference gene primer amplification gave estimated nucleated cell counts. Sequencing used immunoSEQ multiplex PCR; TCRdb keeps in-frame clones, though not all of them. The V and J calls and clone size are taken from that table; D and trimming were inferred from the DNA. The sample lists about 140,000 clones; almost 80% were seen once. This clone has more than one count but fewer than ten.

Sequencing used PBMCs or T cells enriched from blood (not recorded which). The TCR comes from a woman aged 45-60 years who had recovered from COVID-19. This sequence joins TRBV25-1 and TRBJ1-1, with D uncertain. CDR3 sequence (DNA): TGTGCCAGCAGTGAATATATAGAAGGAGACACTGAAGCTTTCTTT. Translating it yields CASSEYIEGDTEAFF.